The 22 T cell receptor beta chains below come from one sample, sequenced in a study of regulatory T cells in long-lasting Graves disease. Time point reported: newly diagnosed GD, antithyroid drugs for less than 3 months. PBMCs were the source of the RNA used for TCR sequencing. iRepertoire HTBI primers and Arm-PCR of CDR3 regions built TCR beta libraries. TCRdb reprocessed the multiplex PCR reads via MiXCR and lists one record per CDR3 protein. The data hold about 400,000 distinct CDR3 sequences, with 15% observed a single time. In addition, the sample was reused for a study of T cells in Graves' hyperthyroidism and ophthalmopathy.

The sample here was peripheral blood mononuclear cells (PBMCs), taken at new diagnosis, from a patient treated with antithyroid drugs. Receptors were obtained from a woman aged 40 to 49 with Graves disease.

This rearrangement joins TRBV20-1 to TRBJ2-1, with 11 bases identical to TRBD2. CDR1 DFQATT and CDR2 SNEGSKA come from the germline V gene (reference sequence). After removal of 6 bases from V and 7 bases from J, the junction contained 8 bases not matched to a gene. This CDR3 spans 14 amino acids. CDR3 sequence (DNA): TGCAGTGCAAGCCTAGCGGGAGGAACTAATGAGCAGTTCTTC. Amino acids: CSASLAGGTNEQFF.

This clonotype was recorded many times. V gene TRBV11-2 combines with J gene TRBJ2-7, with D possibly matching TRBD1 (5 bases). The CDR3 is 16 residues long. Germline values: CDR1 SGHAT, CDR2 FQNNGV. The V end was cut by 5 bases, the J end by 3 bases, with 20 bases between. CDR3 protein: CASSPQRTIIRYEQYF. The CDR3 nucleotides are TGTGCCAGCAGCCCCCAACGGACAATAATTCGCTACGAGCAGTACTTC.

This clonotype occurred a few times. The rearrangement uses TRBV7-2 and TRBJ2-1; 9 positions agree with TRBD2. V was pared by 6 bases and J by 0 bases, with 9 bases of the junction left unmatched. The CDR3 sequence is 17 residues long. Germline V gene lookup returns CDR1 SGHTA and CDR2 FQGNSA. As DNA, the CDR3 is TGTGCCAGCAGTCTAATTAGCGGGAGTCACTCCTACAATGAGCAGTTCTTC. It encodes CASSLISGSHSYNEQFF. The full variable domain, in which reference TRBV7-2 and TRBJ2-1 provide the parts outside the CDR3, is GAGVSQSPSNKVTEKGKDVELRCDPISGHTALYWYRQSLGQGLEFLIYFQGNSAPDKSGLPSDRFSAERTGGSVSTLTIQRTQQEDSAVYLCASSLISGSHSYNEQFFGPGTRLTVL.

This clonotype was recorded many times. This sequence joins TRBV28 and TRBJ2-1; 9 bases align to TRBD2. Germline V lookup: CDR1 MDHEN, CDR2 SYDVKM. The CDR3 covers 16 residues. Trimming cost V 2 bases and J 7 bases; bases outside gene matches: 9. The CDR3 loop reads CASSLGWREGRNEQFF. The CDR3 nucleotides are TGTGCCAGCAGTTTAGGGTGGCGGGAGGGCCGGAATGAGCAGTTCTTC.

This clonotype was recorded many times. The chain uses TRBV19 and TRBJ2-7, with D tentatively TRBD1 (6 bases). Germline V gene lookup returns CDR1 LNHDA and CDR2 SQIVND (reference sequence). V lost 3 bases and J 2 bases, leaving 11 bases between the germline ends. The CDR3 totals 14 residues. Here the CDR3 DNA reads TGTGCCAGTAGTATCCAGACAGGAACCTACGAGCAGTACTTC. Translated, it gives CASSIQTGTYEQYF.

CDR3 amino acids: CAIRPGQGTDTQYF. CDR3 sequence (DNA): TGTGCCATTCGACCGGGACAGGGAACAGATACGCAGTATTTT. This chain links TRBV10-3 with TRBJ2-3; 9 bases align to TRBD1. The CDR3 consists of 14 residues. Germline V gives CDR1 ENHRY, CDR2 SYGVKD. The ends lost 9 bases at V and 3 bases at J; junction bases unmatched: 7.

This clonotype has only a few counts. For the CDR3, the DNA is TGCGCCAGCAGCTTCGAGCGGGGCTACTACAATGAGCAGTTCTTC. It codes for CASSFERGYYNEQFF. The chain uses TRBV5-1 and TRBJ2-1, with 7 bases aligning to TRBD2. V dropped 2 bases and J dropped 3; count of bases not matched to a gene: 5. CDR1 and CDR2 from the germline V gene are SGHRS and YFSETQ. The CDR3 sequence is 15 residues long.

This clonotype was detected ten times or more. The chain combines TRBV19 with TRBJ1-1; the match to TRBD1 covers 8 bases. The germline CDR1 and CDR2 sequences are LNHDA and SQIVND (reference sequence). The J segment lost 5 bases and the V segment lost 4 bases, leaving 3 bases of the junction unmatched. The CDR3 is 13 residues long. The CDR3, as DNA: TGTGCCAGTAGTACCAACAGGGGGACTGAAGCTTTCTTT. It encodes CASSTNRGTEAFF. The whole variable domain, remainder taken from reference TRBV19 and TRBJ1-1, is DGGITQSPKYLFRKEGQNVTLSCEQNLNHDAMYWYRQDPGQGLRLIYYSQIVNDFQKGDIAEGYSVSREKKESFPLTVTSAQKNPTAFYLCASSTNRGTEAFFGQGTRLTVV.

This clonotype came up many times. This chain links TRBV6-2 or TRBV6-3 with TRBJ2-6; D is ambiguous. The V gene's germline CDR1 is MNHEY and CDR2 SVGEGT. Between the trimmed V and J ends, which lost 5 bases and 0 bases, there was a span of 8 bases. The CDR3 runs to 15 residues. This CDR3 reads CASSADRSGANVLTF. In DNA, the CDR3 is TGTGCCAGCAGTGCCGATCGCTCTGGGGCCAACGTCCTGACTTTC.

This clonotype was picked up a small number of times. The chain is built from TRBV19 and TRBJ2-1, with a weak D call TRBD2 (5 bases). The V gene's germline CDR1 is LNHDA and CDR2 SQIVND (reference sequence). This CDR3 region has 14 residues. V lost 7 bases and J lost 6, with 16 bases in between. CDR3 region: CASKAGLAPNEQFF. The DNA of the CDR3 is TGTGCCAGTAAGGCGGGTCTAGCACCCAATGAGCAGTTCTTC.

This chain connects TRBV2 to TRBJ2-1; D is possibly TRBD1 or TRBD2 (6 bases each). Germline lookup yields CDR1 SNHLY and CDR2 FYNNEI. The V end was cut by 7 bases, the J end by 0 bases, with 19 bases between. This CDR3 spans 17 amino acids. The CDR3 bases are TGTGCCAGCACCCCTCAAGGGGGGATGGGCTCCTACAATGAGCAGTTCTTC. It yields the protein CASTPQGGMGSYNEQFF.

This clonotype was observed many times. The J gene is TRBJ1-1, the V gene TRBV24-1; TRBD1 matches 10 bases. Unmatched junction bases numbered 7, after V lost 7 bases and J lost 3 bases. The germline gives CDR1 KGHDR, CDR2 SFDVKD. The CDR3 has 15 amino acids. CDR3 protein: CATRRGGTGDTEAFF. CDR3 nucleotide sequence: TGTGCCACCAGGAGGGGAGGGACAGGGGACACTGAAGCTTTCTTT.

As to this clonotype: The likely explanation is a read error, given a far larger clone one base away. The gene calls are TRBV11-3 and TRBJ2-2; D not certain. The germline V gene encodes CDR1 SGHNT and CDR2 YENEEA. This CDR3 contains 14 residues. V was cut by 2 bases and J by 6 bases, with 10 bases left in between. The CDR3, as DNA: TGTGCCAGCAGCTTAAATCGGGCGGCCGGGGAGCTGTTTTTT. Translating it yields CASSLNRAAGELFF.

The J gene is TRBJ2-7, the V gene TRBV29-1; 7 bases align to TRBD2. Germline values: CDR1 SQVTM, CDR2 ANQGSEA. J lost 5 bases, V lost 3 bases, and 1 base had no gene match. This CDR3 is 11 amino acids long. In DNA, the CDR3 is TGCAGCGTTGATGCGGGAGACGAGCAGTACTTC. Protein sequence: CSVDAGDEQYF.

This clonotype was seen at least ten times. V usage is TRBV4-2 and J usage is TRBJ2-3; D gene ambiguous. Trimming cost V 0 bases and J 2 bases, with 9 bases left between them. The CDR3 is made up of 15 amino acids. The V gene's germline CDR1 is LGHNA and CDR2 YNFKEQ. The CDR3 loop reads CASSQDRRITDTQYF. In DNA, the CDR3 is TGTGCCAGCAGCCAAGATCGACGGATCACAGATACGCAGTATTTT.

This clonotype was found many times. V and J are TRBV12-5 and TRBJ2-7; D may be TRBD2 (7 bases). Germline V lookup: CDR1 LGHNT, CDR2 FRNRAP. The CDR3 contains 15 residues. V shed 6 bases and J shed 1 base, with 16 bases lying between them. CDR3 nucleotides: TGTGCTAGTGGCTTAGTAGGGGGGGAGTCCTACGAGCAGTACTTC. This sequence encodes CASGLVGGESYEQYF.

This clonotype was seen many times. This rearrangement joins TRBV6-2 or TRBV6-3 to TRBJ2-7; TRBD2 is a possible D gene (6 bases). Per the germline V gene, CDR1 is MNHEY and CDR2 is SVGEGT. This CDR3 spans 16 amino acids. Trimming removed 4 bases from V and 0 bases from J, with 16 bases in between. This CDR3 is CASSSVRDFYSYEQYF. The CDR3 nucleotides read TGTGCCAGCAGTTCCGTCCGGGACTTCTACTCCTACGAGCAGTACTTC.

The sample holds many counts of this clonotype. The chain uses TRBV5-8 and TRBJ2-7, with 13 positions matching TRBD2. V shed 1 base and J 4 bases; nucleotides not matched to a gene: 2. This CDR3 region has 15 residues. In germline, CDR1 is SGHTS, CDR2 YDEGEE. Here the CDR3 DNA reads TGTGCCAGCAGCTTGCGACTAGCGGGAGGATACGAGCAGTACTTC. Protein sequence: CASSLRLAGGYEQYF.

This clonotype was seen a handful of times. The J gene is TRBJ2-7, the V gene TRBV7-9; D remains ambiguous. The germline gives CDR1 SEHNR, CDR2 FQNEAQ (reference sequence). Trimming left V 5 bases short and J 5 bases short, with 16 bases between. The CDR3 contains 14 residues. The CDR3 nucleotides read TGTGCCAGCAGCCACCCCCAGACTCAAAACGAGCAGTACTTC. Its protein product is CASSHPQTQNEQYF.

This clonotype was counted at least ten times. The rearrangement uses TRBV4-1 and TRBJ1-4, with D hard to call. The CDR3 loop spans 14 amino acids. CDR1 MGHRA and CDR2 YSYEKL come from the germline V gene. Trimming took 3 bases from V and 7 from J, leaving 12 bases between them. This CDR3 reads CASSHIGGPEKLFF. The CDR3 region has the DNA TGCGCCAGCAGCCATATCGGCGGGCCTGAAAAACTGTTTTTT.

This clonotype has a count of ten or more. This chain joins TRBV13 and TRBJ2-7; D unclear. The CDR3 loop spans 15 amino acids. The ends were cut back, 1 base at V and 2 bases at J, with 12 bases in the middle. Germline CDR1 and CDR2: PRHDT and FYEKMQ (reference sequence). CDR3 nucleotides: TGTGCCAGCAGCTTAGTATCTGGCACCACCTACGAGCAGTACTTC. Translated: CASSLVSGTTYEQYF.

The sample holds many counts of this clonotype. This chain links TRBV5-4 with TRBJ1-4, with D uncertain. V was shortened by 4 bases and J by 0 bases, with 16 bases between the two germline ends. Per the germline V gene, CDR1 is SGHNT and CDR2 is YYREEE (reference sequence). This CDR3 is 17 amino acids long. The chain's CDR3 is CASSNERSAATNEKLFF. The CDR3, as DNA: TGTGCCAGCAGCAACGAACGGTCGGCTGCAACTAATGAAAAACTGTTTTTT. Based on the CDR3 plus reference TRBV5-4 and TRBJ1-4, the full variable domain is ETGVTQSPTHLIKTRGQQVTLRCSSQSGHNTVSWYQQALGQGPQFIFQYYREEENGRGNFPPRFSGLQFPNYSSELNVNALELDDSALYLCASSNERSAATNEKLFFGSGTQLSVL.